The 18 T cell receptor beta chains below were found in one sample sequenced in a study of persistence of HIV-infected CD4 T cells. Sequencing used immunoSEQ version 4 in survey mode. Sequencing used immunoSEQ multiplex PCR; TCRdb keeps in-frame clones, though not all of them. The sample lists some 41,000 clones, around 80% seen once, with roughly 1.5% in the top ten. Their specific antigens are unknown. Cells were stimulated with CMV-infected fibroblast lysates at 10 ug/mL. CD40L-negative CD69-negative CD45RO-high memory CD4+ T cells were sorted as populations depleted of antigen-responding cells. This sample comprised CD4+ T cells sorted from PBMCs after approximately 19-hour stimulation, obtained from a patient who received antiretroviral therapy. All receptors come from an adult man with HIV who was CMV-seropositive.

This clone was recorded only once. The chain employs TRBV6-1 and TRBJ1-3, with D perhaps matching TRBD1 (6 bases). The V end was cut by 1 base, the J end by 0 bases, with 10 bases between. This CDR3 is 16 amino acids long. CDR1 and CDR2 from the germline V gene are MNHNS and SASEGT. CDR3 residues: CASSEGTVNSGNTIYF. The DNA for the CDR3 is TGTGCCAGCAGTGAAGGGACAGTCAACTCTGGAAACACCATATATTTT.

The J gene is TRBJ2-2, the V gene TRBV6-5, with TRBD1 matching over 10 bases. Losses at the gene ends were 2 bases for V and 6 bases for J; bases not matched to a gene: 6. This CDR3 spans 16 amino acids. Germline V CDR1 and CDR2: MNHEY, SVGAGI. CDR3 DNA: TGTGCCAGCAGTTACCCATTGACAGGGGGCCCCGGGGAGCTGTTTTTT. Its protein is CASSYPLTGGPGELFF.

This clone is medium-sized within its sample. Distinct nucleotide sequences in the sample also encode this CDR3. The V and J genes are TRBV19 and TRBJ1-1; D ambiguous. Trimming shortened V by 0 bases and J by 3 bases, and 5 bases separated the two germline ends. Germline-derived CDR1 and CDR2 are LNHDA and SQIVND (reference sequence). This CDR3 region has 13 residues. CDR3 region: CASSIERYTEAFF. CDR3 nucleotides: TGTGCCAGTAGTATAGAAAGGTACACTGAAGCTTTCTTT.

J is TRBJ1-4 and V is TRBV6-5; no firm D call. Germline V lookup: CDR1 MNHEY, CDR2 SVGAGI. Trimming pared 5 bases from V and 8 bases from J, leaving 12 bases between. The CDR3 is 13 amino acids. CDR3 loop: CASSSQGLEKLFF. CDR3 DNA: TGTGCCAGCAGTAGTCAAGGGCTGGAAAAACTGTTTTTT.

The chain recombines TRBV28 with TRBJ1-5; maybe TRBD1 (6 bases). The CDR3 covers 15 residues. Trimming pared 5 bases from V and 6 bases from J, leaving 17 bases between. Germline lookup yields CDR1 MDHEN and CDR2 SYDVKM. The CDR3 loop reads CASSTTGAGVQPQHF. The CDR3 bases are TGTGCCAGCAGTACCACAGGAGCAGGGGTTCAGCCCCAGCATTTT.

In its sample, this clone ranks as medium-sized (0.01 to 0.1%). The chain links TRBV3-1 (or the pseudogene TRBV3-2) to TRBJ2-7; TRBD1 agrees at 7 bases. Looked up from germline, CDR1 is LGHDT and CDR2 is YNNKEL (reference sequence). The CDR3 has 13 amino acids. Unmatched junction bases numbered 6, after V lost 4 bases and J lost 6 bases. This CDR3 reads CASSPTGKGEQYF. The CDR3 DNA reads TGTGCCAGCAGCCCGACAGGGAAGGGCGAGCAGTACTTC.

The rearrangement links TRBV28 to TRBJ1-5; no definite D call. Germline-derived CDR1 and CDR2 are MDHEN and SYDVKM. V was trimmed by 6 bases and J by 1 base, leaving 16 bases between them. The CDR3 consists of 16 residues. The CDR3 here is CASSPLDGVSNQPQHF. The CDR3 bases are TGTGCCAGCAGCCCCTTAGATGGGGTAAGCAATCAGCCCCAGCATTTT.

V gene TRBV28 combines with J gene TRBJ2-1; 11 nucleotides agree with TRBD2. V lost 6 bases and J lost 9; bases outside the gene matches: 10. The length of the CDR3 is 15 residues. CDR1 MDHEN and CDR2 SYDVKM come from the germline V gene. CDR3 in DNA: TGTGCCAGCAGACCCTTAGCGGGGGGGCGGGTTGAGCAGTTCTTC. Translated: CASRPLAGGRVEQFF.

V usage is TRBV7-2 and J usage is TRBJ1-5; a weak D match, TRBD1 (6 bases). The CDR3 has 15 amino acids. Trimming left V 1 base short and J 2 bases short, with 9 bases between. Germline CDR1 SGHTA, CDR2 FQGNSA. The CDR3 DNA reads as TGTGCCAGCAGCTTAGACAGGGCGGGCAATCAGCCCCAGCATTTT. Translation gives CASSLDRAGNQPQHF.

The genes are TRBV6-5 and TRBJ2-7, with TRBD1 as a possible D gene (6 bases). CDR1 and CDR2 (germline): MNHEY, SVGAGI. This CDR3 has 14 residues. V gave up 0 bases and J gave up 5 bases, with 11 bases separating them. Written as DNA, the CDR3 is TGTGCCAGCAGTTACTCCCGGACAGCAAACGAGCAGTACTTC. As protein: CASSYSRTANEQYF.

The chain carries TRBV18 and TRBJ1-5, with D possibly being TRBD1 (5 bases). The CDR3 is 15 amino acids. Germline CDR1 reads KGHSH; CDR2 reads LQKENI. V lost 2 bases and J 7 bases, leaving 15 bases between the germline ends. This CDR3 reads CASSPGKGVGQPQHF. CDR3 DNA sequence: TGTGCCAGCTCACCAGGGAAAGGGGTAGGCCAGCCCCAGCATTTT.

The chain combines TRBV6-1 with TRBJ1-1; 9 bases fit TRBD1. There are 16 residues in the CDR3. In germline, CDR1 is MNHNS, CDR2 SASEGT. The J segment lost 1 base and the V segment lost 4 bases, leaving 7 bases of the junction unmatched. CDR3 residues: CASSGGQGKGNTEAFF. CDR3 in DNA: TGTGCCAGCAGTGGCGGACAGGGGAAAGGGAACACTGAAGCTTTCTTT.

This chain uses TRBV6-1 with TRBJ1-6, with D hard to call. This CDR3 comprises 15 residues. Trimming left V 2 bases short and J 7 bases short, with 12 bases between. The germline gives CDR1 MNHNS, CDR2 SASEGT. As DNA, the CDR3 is TGTGCCAGCAGTGAAAGACTTGATCGGAATTCACCCCTCCACTTT. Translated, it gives CASSERLDRNSPLHF.

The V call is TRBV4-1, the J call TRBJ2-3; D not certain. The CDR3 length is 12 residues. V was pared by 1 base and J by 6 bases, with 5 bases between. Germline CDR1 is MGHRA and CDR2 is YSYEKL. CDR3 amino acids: CASSQVLDTQYF. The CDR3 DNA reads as TGCGCCAGCAGCCAAGTTCTGGATACGCAGTATTTT.

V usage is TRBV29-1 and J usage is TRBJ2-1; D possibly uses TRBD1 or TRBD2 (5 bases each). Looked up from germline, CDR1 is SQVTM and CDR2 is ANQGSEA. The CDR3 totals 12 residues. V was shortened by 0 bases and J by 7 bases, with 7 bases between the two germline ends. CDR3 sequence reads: CSVEEGPNEQFF. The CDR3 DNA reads TGCAGCGTTGAAGAGGGACCGAATGAGCAGTTCTTC.

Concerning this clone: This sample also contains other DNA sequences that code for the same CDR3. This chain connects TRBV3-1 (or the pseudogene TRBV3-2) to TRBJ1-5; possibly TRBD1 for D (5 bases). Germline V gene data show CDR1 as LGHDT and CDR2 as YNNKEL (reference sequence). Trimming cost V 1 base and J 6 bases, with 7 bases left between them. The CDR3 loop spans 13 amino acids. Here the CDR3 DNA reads TGTGCCAGCAGCCAAGGGGGGGGTCAGCCCCAGCATTTT. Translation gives CASSQGGGQPQHF.

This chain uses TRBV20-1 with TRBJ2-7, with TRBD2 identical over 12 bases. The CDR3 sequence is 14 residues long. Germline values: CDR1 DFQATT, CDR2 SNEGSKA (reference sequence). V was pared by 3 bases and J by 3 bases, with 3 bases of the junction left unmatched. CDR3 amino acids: CSASPSGGVYEQYF. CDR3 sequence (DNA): TGCAGTGCTAGTCCTAGCGGGGGGGTCTACGAGCAGTACTTC.

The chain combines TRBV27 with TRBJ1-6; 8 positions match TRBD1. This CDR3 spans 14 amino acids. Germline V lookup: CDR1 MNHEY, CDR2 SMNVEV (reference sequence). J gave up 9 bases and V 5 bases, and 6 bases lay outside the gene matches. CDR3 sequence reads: CASSGGTGPSPLHF. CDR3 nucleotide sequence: TGTGCCAGCAGTGGCGGGACAGGACCTTCACCCCTCCACTTT.